The 3 T cell receptor beta chains in this list originate from one sample, sequenced in a study of T cell clonality in common variable immunodeficiency (dated by TCRdb to the mid-2010s). Library preparation was by the immunoSEQ multiplex PCR assay. Imported from immuneACCESS, the table was reduced by TCRdb to in-frame sequences with V and J called. These copies leave out some clones; in studies compared against another copy, an unresolved V gene accounts for under half, and the cause of the remainder is not known. Here the sample lists approximately 81,000 clones, none seen once only. The ten biggest clones cover around 0.8% of the sample. The sequenced sample consisted of peripheral blood mononuclear cells. The receptors shown here come from a person aged 18 to 75 in good health.

This clone was counted at least ten times. The DNA ends 3 residues before the CDR3 does, and the rest of the CDR3 is filled in from the germline J gene. V usage is TRBV23-1 and J usage is TRBJ2-7; D not certain. TRBV23-1 has ORF status, its function being uncertain. V was pared by 3 bases and J by 1 base, with 7 bases between. This CDR3 spans 13 amino acids. The CDR3 DNA, read in part, is TGCGCCAGCAGTCACCCGCGTTCCTACGAG. This codes for CASSHPRSYE. The whole CDR3 protein reads CASSHPRSYEQYF.

Ten or more counts support this clone. The CDR3 sequence: CSARDRTGSSYNEQFF. The sequenced CDR3 bases are TGCAGTGCTAGAGACCGGACAGGGAGCTCCTACAATGAG. The chain recombines TRBV20-1 with TRBJ2-1, with 8 nucleotides matching TRBD1. The sequenced fragment ends 3 residues before the CDR3 boundary, so the rest is inferred from the germline J gene. CDR3 length: 16 amino acids. The V and J ends lost 0 bases and 0 bases, in that order; junction bases with no gene match: 4. Germline-derived CDR1 and CDR2 are DFQATT and SNEGSKA (reference sequence).

Of note for this clone: The read ends 3 residues early relative to the CDR3; the germline J gene fills the gap. The rearrangement links TRBV18 to TRBJ1-1; D might be TRBD1 (5 bases). Germline CDR1 reads KGHSH; CDR2 reads LQKENI. The V end was cut by 3 bases, the J end by 2 bases, with 13 bases between. CDR3 length: 15 residues. The sequenced part of the CDR3 DNA is TGTGCCAGCTCACCCAGATTGCAGGGAAACACTGAA. Residues: CASSPRLQGNTE. The CDR3 as a whole reads CASSPRLQGNTEAFF.